Following are 30 T cell receptor beta chains from one sample sequenced in a study of spatial heterogeneity in lung cancer. Regarding the study as a whole: Tumoral mutation counts were tracked by counts of expanded intratumoral alpha and beta TCRs.

The antigens for these receptors are not known. Indicated time point: sample taken at primary tumor resection. TCRdb analysed the 5' RACE reads with MiXCR anew, one entry per CDR3 protein. The data show some 7,800 distinct CDR3 sequences, with 5% to 6% seen just once and less than 25% held by the top ten. The material sequenced was lung tumor tissue, taken at surgery. These receptors were obtained from a male donor with early-stage non-small cell lung cancer.

This clonotype is labeled as medium-sized. This rearrangement joins TRBV7-9 to TRBJ1-5; D call uncertain. CDR3 size: 14 residues. From germline, CDR1 is SEHNR and CDR2 FQNEAQ (reference sequence). V lost 5 bases to trimming and J lost 6 bases, with 14 bases between them. The CDR3 DNA follows: TGTGCCAGCAGCCCTCAGAGGGCAAGTCAGCCCCAGCATTTT. Its protein product is CASSPQRASQPQHF.

Many counts were recorded for this clonotype. The chain uses TRBV6-5 and TRBJ2-7; D remains unclear. The V gene's germline CDR1 is MNHEY and CDR2 SVGAGI. With 11 bases removed from V and 4 bases from J, the gap between germline ends came to 9 bases. The CDR3 consists of 10 residues. The CDR3 protein is CASGRYEQYF. DNA of the CDR3: TGTGCCTCAGGTCGGTACGAGCAGTACTTC.

This clonotype is medium-sized in the sample. J is TRBJ1-1 and V is TRBV6-5, with D tentatively TRBD1 (6 bases). The germline gives CDR1 MNHEY, CDR2 SVGAGI. Trimming removed 8 bases at V and 1 base at J, with 8 bases between. The CDR3 has 12 residues. The CDR3 region is CASLTGNTEAFF. CDR3 sequence (DNA): TGTGCCAGCCTGACAGGGAACACTGAAGCTTTCTTT.

This clonotype was found many times. The rearrangement joins TRBV5-1 to TRBJ2-3; 10 nucleotides match TRBD1. The CDR3 is made up of 18 amino acids. The germline gives CDR1 SGHRS, CDR2 YFSETQ. V trimming: 3 bases; J trimming: 2 bases; junction bases outside the gene matches: 12. The CDR3 loop is CASSSGQGIGPNTDTQYF. In DNA, the CDR3 is TGCGCCAGCAGCTCGGGACAGGGGATAGGGCCCAACACAGATACGCAGTATTTT.

This clonotype was recorded at least ten times. The CDR3 sequence: CASSLGGLQYF. The CDR3, as DNA: TGTGCCAGCAGCTTAGGCGGGTTACAGTACTTC. The V call is TRBV7-6, the J call TRBJ2-7, with a tentative D call TRBD2 (5 bases). Germline CDR1 is SGHVS and CDR2 is FNYEAQ. V lost 1 base to trimming and J lost 10 bases, with 8 bases between them. The CDR3 spans 11 residues.

This clonotype is labeled medium-sized. The V and J genes are TRBV28 and TRBJ2-3; no clear D. CDR3 size: 15 residues. The V end lost 3 bases, the J end lost 1 base, and 11 bases lay between the germline ends. Germline V gives CDR1 MDHEN, CDR2 SYDVKM. The CDR3 is CASSFYSQGTDTQYF. The CDR3 nucleotides are TGTGCCAGCAGTTTTTACTCCCAGGGCACAGATACGCAGTATTTT.

This clonotype was seen repeatedly, ten times or more. This chain uses TRBV5-4 with TRBJ2-1; 13 bases are a match to TRBD2. The J segment lost 7 bases and the V segment lost 0 bases, leaving 4 bases of the junction unmatched. In germline, CDR1 is SGHNT, CDR2 YYREEE (reference sequence). The CDR3 contains 16 residues. CDR3 protein: CASSLEPGLAGNEQFF. CDR3 nucleotide sequence: TGTGCCAGCAGCTTGGAGCCGGGACTAGCGGGAAATGAGCAGTTCTTC.

This clonotype has a handful of counts. The chain links TRBV13 to TRBJ2-3, with D unclear. The V end was cut by 4 bases, the J end by 6 bases, with 8 bases between. This CDR3 has 12 amino acids. Germline V gene data show CDR1 as PRHDT and CDR2 as FYEKMQ (reference sequence). The CDR3 protein is CASSSRADTQYF. The CDR3 region has the DNA TGTGCCAGCAGCTCAAGGGCGGATACGCAGTATTTT.

In its sample, this clonotype was seen many times. The V call is TRBV5-4, the J call TRBJ2-1, with D perhaps assigned TRBD1 or TRBD2 (7 bases each). Per germline, CDR1 SGHNT and CDR2 YYREEE (reference sequence). V was trimmed by 0 bases and J by 4 bases, leaving 11 bases between them. CDR3 size: 15 residues. The CDR3 protein is CASSLAGGLYNEQFF. The CDR3 region has the DNA TGTGCCAGCAGCTTGGCAGGGGGACTATACAATGAGCAGTTCTTC.

In this sample, this clonotype turned up many times. The chain carries TRBV5-5 and TRBJ1-4; the match to TRBD1 covers 7 bases. Looked up from germline, CDR1 is SGHKS and CDR2 is YYEKEE (reference sequence). The CDR3 is 16 residues long. Trimming took 0 bases from V and 5 from J; bases not matched to a gene: 7. CDR3 nucleotides: TGTGCCAGCAGCTTGGGCCGCGGCAGGGGGAATGAAAAACTGTTTTTT. Translation: CASSLGRGRGNEKLFF.

This clonotype was picked up many times. This chain connects TRBV7-6 to TRBJ2-6, with 9 bases that match TRBD1. This CDR3 contains 17 residues. Per germline, CDR1 SGHVS and CDR2 FNYEAQ. The V segment lost 5 bases and the J segment 2 bases; nucleotides outside the gene matches: 7. The CDR3 is CASSPIQGAAGANVLTF. The CDR3, as DNA: TGTGCCAGCAGCCCTATACAGGGGGCAGCTGGGGCCAACGTCCTGACTTTC.

The table lists this clonotype with many counts. The chain has TRBV5-1 and TRBJ2-3; 12 bases align to TRBD1. V gave up 4 bases and J gave up 8 bases; unmatched junction bases: 5. The length of the CDR3 is 14 residues. The germline gives CDR1 SGHRS, CDR2 YFSETQ. As DNA, the CDR3 is TGCGCCAGCAGCGGAGGGACAGGGGGCGGTACGCAGTATTTT. Protein product: CASSGGTGGGTQYF.

This clonotype occurred many times. J is TRBJ2-1 and V is TRBV11-3; D is unresolved. Germline CDR1 reads SGHNT; CDR2 reads YENEEA. The CDR3 consists of 13 residues. Trimming removed 0 bases at V and 3 bases at J, with 3 bases between. The CDR3 protein is CASSLDLYNEQFF. The CDR3 coding sequence is TGTGCCAGCAGCTTAGATCTCTACAATGAGCAGTTCTTC.

This clonotype has ten or more counts. V gene TRBV9 combines with J gene TRBJ2-7; D not certain. CDR1 SGDLS and CDR2 YYNGEE come from the germline V gene. The ends were cut back, 0 bases at V and 3 bases at J, with 7 bases in the middle. The CDR3 has 13 amino acids. The CDR3 region is CASSVAFDYEQYF. CDR3 sequence (DNA): TGTGCCAGCAGCGTAGCTTTCGACTACGAGCAGTACTTC.

This clonotype was seen ten or more times. The chain carries TRBV6-2 or TRBV6-3 and TRBJ2-3; 10 bases agree with TRBD2. There are 16 residues in the CDR3. Germline-derived CDR1 and CDR2 are MNHEY and SVGEGT. J lost 7 bases, V lost 7 bases, and 14 bases had no gene match. The CDR3 coding sequence is TGTGCCAGCACTCCCGCTACTAGCGGGATTGAATATACGCAGTATTTT. Translated: CASTPATSGIEYTQYF.

The table lists this clonotype with many counts. The chain uses TRBV28 and TRBJ1-1; D is ambiguous. The V gene's germline CDR1 is MDHEN and CDR2 SYDVKM. This CDR3 region has 14 residues. V lost 3 bases and J lost 7, with 15 bases in between. The CDR3 spells CASSLDLGQVEAFF. The CDR3 nucleotides are TGTGCCAGCAGTTTGGATTTAGGGCAAGTTGAAGCTTTCTTT.

This clonotype was counted at least ten times. V usage is TRBV20-1 and J usage is TRBJ2-2, with TRBD2 as a possible D gene (7 bases). The germline V and J ends were trimmed by 6 bases and 3 bases, with 20 bases remaining between them. From germline, CDR1 is DFQATT and CDR2 SNEGSKA (reference sequence). CDR3 length: 16 amino acids. This chain's CDR3 is CSAPLWGGVDTGELFF. As DNA, the CDR3 is TGCAGTGCCCCTCTTTGGGGGGGCGTGGACACCGGGGAGCTGTTTTTT.

This clonotype has only a few counts. The chain is built from TRBV19 and TRBJ2-2; possibly TRBD2 for D (6 bases). This CDR3 contains 16 residues. Germline loops: CDR1 LNHDA, CDR2 SQIVND (reference sequence). Deletions cut 5 bases from V and 3 bases from J, with 16 bases between. The CDR3 spells CASSFRGLPHTGELFF. CDR3 DNA sequence: TGTGCCAGTAGTTTTCGTGGACTACCCCACACCGGGGAGCTGTTTTTT.

This clonotype has ten or more counts. J is TRBJ1-1 and V is TRBV28; D remains unclear. Germline CDR1 and CDR2: MDHEN and SYDVKM. CDR3 length: 13 residues. Trimming stripped 7 bases from V and 1 base from J, with 10 bases between. CDR3 residues: CASTMGWNTEAFF. DNA of the CDR3: TGTGCCAGCACTATGGGGTGGAACACTGAAGCTTTCTTT.

By sample fraction, this clonotype is medium-sized. V and J are TRBV4-1 and TRBJ1-2; possible D gene TRBD1, 5 bases. CDR1 MGHRA and CDR2 YSYEKL come from the germline V gene. V gave up 3 bases and J gave up 4 bases, with 18 bases separating them. The CDR3 has 16 amino acids. In DNA form, the CDR3 reads TGCGCCAGCAGCCAGGGGCTTAAAAGACTTAGCTATGGCTACACCTTC. This sequence encodes CASSQGLKRLSYGYTF.

This clonotype was recorded at least ten times. The rearrangement joins TRBV12-3 or TRBV12-4 to TRBJ1-5; TRBD1 agrees at 8 bases. Trimming took 6 bases from V and 5 from J; bases not matched to a gene: 3. This CDR3 comprises 13 residues. CDR3 sequence: CASRKTGDQPQHF. The CDR3 nucleotides read TGTGCCAGCAGGAAGACAGGGGATCAGCCCCAGCATTTT.

The sample holds many counts of this clonotype. V usage is TRBV5-4 and J usage is TRBJ2-5; possibly TRBD1 or TRBD2 for D (5 bases each). Germline CDR1 reads SGHNT; CDR2 reads YYREEE (reference sequence). This CDR3 is 14 amino acids long. Trimming shortened V by 1 base and J by 1 base, and 8 bases separated the two germline ends. This CDR3 reads CASSLSGTQETQYF. The CDR3 DNA follows: TGTGCCAGCAGCTTGTCCGGGACCCAAGAGACCCAGTACTTC.

This clonotype is medium-sized. The chain is built from TRBV6-1 and TRBJ2-5, with 7 bases fitting TRBD1. Germline trimming cut 5 bases from V and 5 bases from J; bases unmatched to any gene: 8. The CDR3 has 14 residues. Germline V gene lookup returns CDR1 MNHNS and CDR2 SASEGT. DNA for the CDR3: TGTGCCAGCAGTTGGGCAGGGGGTGATGAGACCCAGTACTTC. Translating gives CASSWAGGDETQYF.

This clonotype showed up many times. The rearrangement uses TRBV11-3 and TRBJ1-3; unclear D gene. Trimming pared 5 bases from V and 3 bases from J, leaving 14 bases between. Germline V CDR1 and CDR2: SGHNT, YENEEA. This CDR3 has 15 residues. This chain's CDR3 is CASSQNTFGGNTIYF. DNA of the CDR3: TGTGCCAGCAGCCAGAATACCTTCGGTGGAAACACCATATATTTT.

This clonotype was picked up a small number of times. This chain joins TRBV3-1 and TRBJ2-3, with 9 bases fitting TRBD1. Trimming cost V 3 bases and J 2 bases; bases outside gene matches: 3. Germline V CDR1 and CDR2: LGHDT, YNNKEL (reference sequence). This CDR3 is built from 15 residues. As DNA, the CDR3 is TGTGCCAGCAGCCAGGGGACAGGGTACACAGATACGCAGTATTTT. Protein product: CASSQGTGYTDTQYF.

The chain couples TRBV12-3 or TRBV12-4 to TRBJ2-5; D is perhaps TRBD1 (5 bases). The CDR3 covers 13 residues. V lost 5 bases and J lost 7, with 14 bases in between. The CDR3 DNA reads as TGTGCCAGCAGTCCAGGGCGGCTGGGGACCCAGTACTTC. This encodes CASSPGRLGTQYF.

This clonotype was seen ten or more times. This rearrangement joins TRBV6-5 to TRBJ1-5; perhaps TRBD1 as D (6 bases). V was clipped by 0 bases and J by 2 bases, with 11 bases between them. CDR3 length: 16 residues. The germline V gene has CDR1 MNHEY and CDR2 SVGAGI. Written as DNA, the CDR3 is TGTGCCAGCAGTTACTCGGGCAGGGGAGGCAATCAGCCCCAGCATTTT. This codes for CASSYSGRGGNQPQHF.

This clonotype was detected many times. This chain joins TRBV28 and TRBJ2-3, with a possible D match to TRBD2 (6 bases). Between the trimmed V and J ends, which lost 8 bases and 2 bases, there was a span of 14 bases. CDR3 length equals 14 residues. CDR1 is MDHEN, CDR2 SYDVKM, per germline. CDR3 residues: CASAGYKITDTQYF. The CDR3 region has the DNA TGTGCCAGCGCGGGATATAAAATCACAGATACGCAGTATTTT. The full variable domain, in which reference TRBV28 and TRBJ2-3 provide the parts outside the CDR3, is DVKVTQSSRYLVKRTGEKVFLECVQDMDHENMFWYRQDPGLGLRLIYFSYDVKMKEKGDIPEGYSVSREKKERFSLILESASTNQTSMYLCASAGYKITDTQYFGPGTRLTVL.

This clonotype was picked up many times. J is TRBJ2-1 and V is TRBV20-1; D may be TRBD2 (6 bases). CDR3 size: 18 residues. The germline gives CDR1 DFQATT, CDR2 SNEGSKA (reference sequence). Trimming removed 0 bases at V and 0 bases at J, with 18 bases between. The CDR3 DNA is TGCAGTGCTAGAGACTCACCGTTTAGCGGAACCTCCTACAATGAGCAGTTCTTC. Its translation is CSARDSPFSGTSYNEQFF.

In its sample, this clonotype was seen many times. The chain combines TRBV29-1 with TRBJ1-1, with a weak D call TRBD1 (5 bases). V gave up 6 bases and J gave up 7 bases, with 9 bases separating them. CDR1 is SQVTM and CDR2 is ANQGSEA in the germline V gene. This CDR3 has 10 amino acids. This chain's CDR3 is CSVGGGEAFF. As DNA, the CDR3 is TGCAGCGTGGGGGGGGGTGAAGCTTTCTTT.